These 10 T cell receptor beta chains share one sample of origin, sequenced in a study of blood T cell repertoires in COVID-19. Sequencing used immunoSEQ multiplex PCR; TCRdb keeps in-frame clones, though not all of them. The top ten hold more than 2% of the sample, which has around 140,000 clones, 88% seen once. Sample: peripheral blood. The receptor source for this set is a man in his 70s with active COVID-19.

The chain joins TRBV6-1 to TRBJ2-7, with 8 bases that match TRBD1. The CDR3 runs to 15 residues. V lost 2 bases, J lost 2 bases, and 5 bases stayed unmatched. CDR1 and CDR2 from the germline V gene are MNHNS and SASEGT. The CDR3 nucleotides are TGTGCCAGCAGTGAACAGGCAGGGGGCACCTACGAGCAGTACTTC. Its translation: CASSEQAGGTYEQYF.

The V call is TRBV29-1, the J call TRBJ2-7; D is perhaps TRBD1 (7 bases). The CDR3 extends over 12 amino acids. CDR1 and CDR2 from the germline V gene are SQVTM and ANQGSEA. V was clipped by 4 bases and J by 5 bases, with 12 bases between them. CDR3: CSVGRGVDEQYF. The CDR3 nucleotides read TGCAGCGTTGGCAGGGGGGTGGACGAGCAGTACTTC.

This rearrangement joins TRBV19 to TRBJ1-6, with 7 bases lining up with TRBD1. Germline V gives CDR1 LNHDA, CDR2 SQIVND (reference sequence). The CDR3 is 16 amino acids. Germline trimming cut 5 bases from V and 3 bases from J; bases unmatched to any gene: 7. The CDR3 here is CASSGDRQGYNSPLHF. The CDR3 DNA follows: TGTGCCAGTAGTGGGGATCGACAGGGCTATAATTCACCCCTCCACTTT. Looking up the rest from reference TRBV19 and TRBJ1-6 gives the full variable domain: DGGITQSPKYLFRKEGQNVTLSCEQNLNHDAMYWYRQDPGQGLRLIYYSQIVNDFQKGDIAEGYSVSREKKESFPLTVTSAQKNPTAFYLCASSGDRQGYNSPLHFGNGTRLTVT.

This rearrangement joins TRBV30 to TRBJ2-7; tentatively, D is TRBD2 (6 bases). This CDR3 comprises 13 residues. V shed 3 bases and J shed 4 bases, with 13 bases lying between them. The germline CDR1 and CDR2 sequences are GTSNPN and SVGIG (reference sequence). The CDR3 DNA follows: TGTGCCTGGAGGGGCGGGGTTGGGTACGAGCAGTACTTC. It translates to CAWRGGVGYEQYF.

The chain employs TRBV29-1 and TRBJ1-1, with a possible D match to TRBD1 (6 bases). V gave up 1 base and J gave up 5 bases, with 11 bases separating them. CDR1 is SQVTM, CDR2 ANQGSEA, per germline. The CDR3 extends over 13 amino acids. Written as DNA, the CDR3 is TGCAGCGTTGAAGCACAGGGCAAGACTGAAGCTTTCTTT. Translating gives CSVEAQGKTEAFF. Combining the CDR3 with reference TRBV29-1 and TRBJ1-1 gives the whole variable domain SAVISQKPSRDICQRGTSLTIQCQVDSQVTMMFWYRQQPGQSLTLIATANQGSEATYESGFVIDKFPISRPNLTFSTLTVSNMSPEDSSIYLCSVEAQGKTEAFFGQGTRLTVV.

The rearrangement joins TRBV29-1 to TRBJ1-1, with D possibly matching TRBD1 (6 bases). Germline assignment: CDR1 SQVTM and CDR2 ANQGSEA. V lost 8 bases and J lost 6, with 13 bases in between. The CDR3 runs 11 residues. Here the CDR3 DNA reads TGCAGCCTGGGCAGGGGTTCTGAAGCTTTCTTT. The encoded protein is CSLGRGSEAFF.

The CDR3: CASCWDWSYEQYF. CDR3 DNA sequence: TGTGCCAGCTGCTGGGACTGGTCCTACGAGCAGTACTTC. The J gene is TRBJ2-7, the V gene TRBV7-9, with D possibly being TRBD2 (6 bases). With 8 bases removed from V and 1 base from J, the gap between germline ends came to 12 bases. The CDR3 is 13 residues long. The germline V gene has CDR1 SEHNR and CDR2 FQNEAQ (reference sequence).

This clone was found a few times. V usage is TRBV5-6 and J usage is TRBJ1-2; D is unresolved. From germline, CDR1 is SGHDT and CDR2 YYEEEE. With 4 bases removed from V and 0 bases from J, the gap between germline ends came to 16 bases. This CDR3 spans 16 amino acids. In DNA form, the CDR3 reads TGTGCCAGCAGCGCCGGTCGCGGCGGGACTAACTATGGCTACACCTTC. It yields the protein CASSAGRGGTNYGYTF.

This clone occurred a few times. This rearrangement joins TRBV2 to TRBJ2-7, with unresolved D. CDR3 length equals 14 residues. Trimming cost V 7 bases and J 0 bases, with 13 bases left between them. In germline, CDR1 is SNHLY, CDR2 FYNNEI. The CDR3 here is CASNEMGSSYEQYF. In DNA form, the CDR3 reads TGTGCCAGCAATGAGATGGGCAGCTCCTACGAGCAGTACTTC.

CDR3 sequence: CASRDRGNEKLFF. In nucleotides, the CDR3 is TGCGCCAGCAGAGACAGGGGGAATGAAAAACTGTTTTTT. The genes are TRBV5-1 and TRBJ1-4, with 9 bases aligning to TRBD1. Trimming at V came to 5 bases and at J to 5 bases, leaving 1 base not matched to a gene. There are 13 residues in the CDR3. Germline values: CDR1 SGHRS, CDR2 YFSETQ.